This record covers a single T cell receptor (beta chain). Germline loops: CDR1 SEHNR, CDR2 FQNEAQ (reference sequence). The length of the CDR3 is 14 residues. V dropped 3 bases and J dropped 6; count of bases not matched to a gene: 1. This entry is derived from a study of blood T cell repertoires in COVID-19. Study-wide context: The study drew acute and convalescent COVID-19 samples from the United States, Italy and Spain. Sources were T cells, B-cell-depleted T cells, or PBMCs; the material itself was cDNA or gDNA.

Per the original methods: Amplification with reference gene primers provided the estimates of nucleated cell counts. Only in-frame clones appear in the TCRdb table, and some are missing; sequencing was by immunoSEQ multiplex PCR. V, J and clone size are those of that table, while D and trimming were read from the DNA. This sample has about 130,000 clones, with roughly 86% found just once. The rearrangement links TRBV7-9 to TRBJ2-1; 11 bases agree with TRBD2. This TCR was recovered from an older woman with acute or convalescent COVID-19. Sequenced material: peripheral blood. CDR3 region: CASSFGLAGNEQFF. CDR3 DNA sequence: TGTGCCAGCAGCTTCGGACTAGCGGGCAATGAGCAGTTCTTC.